This TCR beta chain was observed in a study of T cell responses to AZD1222 COVID-19 vaccine. Findings and caveats of the study: Repertoires were sampled only after the peak T cell response.

CDR1 SGDLS and CDR2 YYNGEE come from the germline V gene. This CDR3 has 17 residues. V lost 3 bases and J lost 0, with 16 bases in between. Sequenced by immunoSEQ multiplex PCR; TCRdb stores in-frame clones only, minus some. The sample comprises about 140,000 clones, 88% of which are singletons, and about 5% rests with the top ten. The table lists this clone with a few counts. Its specificity is not known. The sample in question was peripheral blood, obtained 28 days after the second dose of the MenACWY control vaccine. The V call is TRBV9, the J call TRBJ1-3; D not certain. The receptor comes from an adult who received the MenACWY meningococcal vaccine as a control. CDR3 residues: CASSATGLAISGNTIYF. CDR3 DNA sequence: TGTGCCAGCAGCGCCACGGGTCTGGCGATCTCTGGAAACACCATATATTTT.